Listed below are T cell receptor beta chains from one sample, sequenced in a study of neurological immune-mediated disorders. TCRdb re-analysed the 5' RACE reads in MiXCR, keeping a single row per CDR3 protein. The sample includes about 21,000 distinct CDR3 sequences, about 15% seen only once; the top ten take around 14%. Sequencing was performed on PBMCs. The receptors come from a female donor with HTLV-1-associated myelopathy (HAM/TSP). The CDR3 runs from the conserved cysteine through the conserved F or W. D genes are given only for firm matches. Not every row has a clone size; where given, it reads once, few, many or a size class.

V	D	J	length	size	DNA	CDR3
TRBV21-1	NA	TRBJ1-5	16	many	TGTGCCAGCAGCAAAGGACAGGGGGCAGGCAATCAGCCCCAGCATTTT	CASSKGQGAGNQPQHF
TRBV20-1	NA	TRBJ2-3	14	many	TGCAGTGCAATTTATCCTCGGAGCACAGATACGCAGTATTTT	CSAIYPRSTDTQYF
TRBV20-1	NA	TRBJ1-5	13	few	TGCAGTGCTAGCGCGGGTCCAGGTCAGCCCCAGCATTTT	CSASAGPGQPQHF
TRBV4-1	NA	TRBJ1-3	15	NA	TGCGCCAGCAGCCAAGACCGTATCTCTGGAAACACCATATATTTT	CASSQDRISGNTIYF
TRBV20-1	TRBD1	TRBJ2-7	13	many	TGCAGTGCCCGGACAGGGGCCACCTACGAGCAGTACTTC	CSARTGATYEQYF
TRBV5-1	TRBD1	TRBJ2-5	15	NA	TGCGCCAGCAGCACCTACAGGGGCCTCGAGGAGACCCAGTACTTC	CASSTYRGLEETQYF
TRBV20-1	TRBD2	TRBJ2-3	17	many	TGCAGTGCTAGTCCCGGGACTAGCGGGAGAAGGGTGGATACGCAGTATTTT	CSASPGTSGRRVDTQYF
TRBV11-2	NA	TRBJ2-5	13	many	TGTGCCAGCAGCTTGGGCAGCCAAGAGACCCAGTACTTC	CASSLGSQETQYF
TRBV20-1	NA	TRBJ1-1	13	many	TGCAGTGCGCAAGAGGGGGGGAACACTGAAGCTTTCTTT	CSAQEGGNTEAFF
TRBV7-9	NA	TRBJ2-3	15	many	TGTGCCAGCAGCTTGAACGGGGACGCGGGAGATACGCAGTATTTT	CASSLNGDAGDTQYF
TRBV27	NA	TRBJ2-5	14	many	TGTGCCAGCAGTGGCCAGGGTCGCGAAGAGACCCAGTACTTC	CASSGQGREETQYF
TRBV5-6	NA	TRBJ2-1	15	many	TGTGCCAGCAGCCTTAGCGGACCCCGATACAATGAGCAGTTCTTC	CASSLSGPRYNEQFF
TRBV20-1	NA	TRBJ1-1	13	many	TGCAGTGCTAGCGAGGCGTCGTACTTTGAAGCTTTCTTT	CSASEASYFEAFF
TRBV11-2	TRBD1	TRBJ2-3	16	many	TGTGCCAGCAGCTTAGTAACAGGGGGCAGCACAGATACGCAGTATTTT	CASSLVTGGSTDTQYF
TRBV20-1	NA	TRBJ2-5	15	many	TGCAGTGCTAGGCAGGGGACGGGAGTCGTGGAGACCCAGTACTTC	CSARQGTGVVETQYF
TRBV20-1	TRBD2	TRBJ2-7	13	many	TGCAGTGCGCGACTAGCGGCGGGCTACGAGCAGTACTTC	CSARLAAGYEQYF
TRBV5-4	NA	TRBJ2-7	13	NA	TGTGCCAGCAGCTTGGGGGCGAACTCCGAGCAGTACTTC	CASSLGANSEQYF
TRBV29-1	TRBD1	TRBJ2-1	11	many	TGCAGCGGGCTGGGGACAGGGTTGCAGATCTTC	CSGLGTGLQIF
TRBV9	NA	TRBJ2-3	17	NA	TGTGCCAGCAGCGCCTTGTGGGGGGCTGGGGGCACAGATACGCAGTATTTT	CASSALWGAGGTDTQYF
TRBV3-1	TRBD2	TRBJ2-3	15	many	TGTGCCAACAGCCCCGGGACTGGGGGGGTAAATACGCAGTATTTT	CANSPGTGGVNTQYF